What follows describes a single T cell receptor beta chain. Its antigen is currently unknown. The data were obtained in a study of CXCR3-negative and CXCR3-positive naive CD8 T cells. Study-wide results and limits: Comparison of naive cells showed more hydrophobic TRB CDR3s in CXCR3-positive than in CXCR3-negative naive cells.

TRB cDNA was prepared as libraries by UMI-labeled 5' RACE. TCRdb re-called the 5' RACE reads; every CDR3 protein appears as one record, without DNA. Its table records under 90,000 distinct CDR3 sequences. The CDR3 has 15 residues. Germline V gene sequence: CDR1 SEHNR, CDR2 FQNEAQ (reference sequence). This chain connects TRBV7-9 to TRBJ2-1. Sequenced input: naive CXCR3+ CD8+ T cells from blood. Subset in this sample: CD45RO-CCR7+CD27+CD95- naive CD8+ T cells expressing CXCR3 (TNR3+). The origin of this receptor is a human donor in good health. Some clones in this sample may be carry-over from other donors' samples. The chain's CDR3 is CASSSDIDSYNEQFF.